The next 31 T cell receptor beta chains were all read from a single sample in a study of T cell repertoires in cytomegalovirus infection. TCRdb re-called the reads with MiXCR, one entry per CDR3 protein. The sample holds 400,000 to 550,000 distinct CDR3 sequences; around 11% are singletons and the top ten take roughly 10%. The sequencing input was PBMCs. All receptors derive from a human donor in good health (CMV status not recorded). Some clones in this sample may be carry-over from other donors' samples.

This clonotype was detected a few times. The chain couples TRBV28 to TRBJ1-1; no definite D call. There are 13 residues in the CDR3. Between the trimmed V and J ends, which lost 5 bases and 4 bases, there was a span of 11 bases. The germline V gene encodes CDR1 MDHEN and CDR2 SYDVKM. The CDR3, as DNA: TGTGCCAGCAGTCATGCCCGGGGCACTGAAGCTTTCTTT. As protein: CASSHARGTEAFF.

This clonotype was counted ten times or more. The chain joins TRBV6-2 or TRBV6-3 to TRBJ2-5, with unresolved D. The ends were cut back, 4 bases at V and 5 bases at J, with 11 bases in the middle. CDR3 length equals 13 residues. Germline-derived CDR1 and CDR2 are MNHEY and SVGEGT. CDR3 residues: CASSSPPVETQYF. In DNA, the CDR3 is TGTGCCAGCAGTTCCCCTCCTGTGGAGACCCAGTACTTC.

The sample holds many counts of this clonotype. V usage is TRBV28 and J usage is TRBJ1-4; possibly TRBD1 for D (5 bases). Trimming removed 3 bases from V and 2 bases from J, with 10 bases in between. The germline V gene has CDR1 MDHEN and CDR2 SYDVKM. This CDR3 region has 15 residues. CDR3 bases: TGTGCCAGCAGTTTCAGGGCGACGACTAATGAAAAACTGTTTTTT. This translates into CASSFRATTNEKLFF.

V is TRBV5-1 and J is TRBJ2-7; a weak D match, TRBD2 (6 bases). Trimming left V 5 bases short and J 6 bases short, with 15 bases between. The CDR3 length is 13 residues. Germline CDR1 and CDR2: SGHRS and YFSETQ. For the CDR3, the DNA is TGCGCCAGCAGGGGACGGGAGCGTCTCGAGCAGTACTTC. Translating gives CASRGRERLEQYF.

This clonotype was observed at least ten times. V usage is TRBV19 and J usage is TRBJ1-5; perhaps TRBD1 as D (5 bases). The CDR3 is 14 amino acids. Trimming removed 2 bases from V and 3 bases from J, with 8 bases in between. The germline V gene encodes CDR1 LNHDA and CDR2 SQIVND (reference sequence). The CDR3 bases are TGTGCCAGTAGTATATTGGGGGACAATCAGCCCCAGCATTTT. Encoded protein: CASSILGDNQPQHF.

This clonotype appeared many times. Written as DNA, the CDR3 is TGTGCCAGCAGTGAACAGGGGGCATCGAACACTGAAGCTTTCTTT. The encoded protein is CASSEQGASNTEAFF. The chain is built from TRBV27 and TRBJ1-1; TRBD1 aligns across 9 bases. Germline V gene lookup returns CDR1 MNHEY and CDR2 SMNVEV (reference sequence). The V gene end was trimmed by 5 bases and the J gene end by 1 base; junction bases not matched to a gene: 5. CDR3 length equals 15 residues.

This clonotype was observed many times. The gene calls are TRBV4-1 and TRBJ1-1, with D tentatively TRBD1 (5 bases). Trimming pared 1 base from V and 4 bases from J, leaving 13 bases between. There are 15 residues in the CDR3. Germline V lookup: CDR1 MGHRA, CDR2 YSYEKL. CDR3 protein: CASSQGGNQGTEAFF. CDR3 DNA sequence: TGCGCCAGCAGCCAAGGCGGAAATCAGGGCACTGAAGCTTTCTTT.

This clonotype was seen a few times. V usage is TRBV10-1 and J usage is TRBJ1-5, with 7 bases fitting TRBD1. Losses at the gene ends were 6 bases for V and 2 bases for J; bases not matched to a gene: 13. The CDR3 covers 17 residues. CDR1 and CDR2 from the germline V gene are WNHNN and SYGVQD (reference sequence). CDR3 sequence: CASRQGYIYGGNQPQHF. CDR3 nucleotide sequence: TGCGCCAGCAGACAGGGGTATATATATGGTGGCAATCAGCCCCAGCATTTT.

The sample holds a few counts of this clonotype. This chain joins TRBV20-1 and TRBJ2-7; the match to TRBD2 covers 7 bases. The ends lost 3 bases at V and 7 bases at J; junction bases unmatched: 9. CDR3 length: 13 residues. Germline values: CDR1 DFQATT, CDR2 SNEGSKA (reference sequence). For the CDR3, the DNA is TGCAGTGCTAGGGCACCTTGGGAGGGGGAGCAGTACTTC. It encodes CSARAPWEGEQYF.

The J gene is TRBJ2-2, the V gene TRBV18; 8 bases are a match to TRBD1. After removal of 4 bases from V and 4 bases from J, the junction contained 8 bases not matched to a gene. Germline CDR1 is KGHSH and CDR2 is LQKENI. This CDR3 contains 16 residues. CDR3 protein: CASSRQGARGTGELFF. The CDR3 nucleotides are TGTGCCAGCTCACGTCAGGGGGCGCGTGGCACCGGGGAGCTGTTTTTT.

This sequence joins TRBV29-1 and TRBJ1-2; tentative D call: TRBD1 (5 bases). CDR3 size: 12 residues. The germline CDR1 and CDR2 sequences are SQVTM and ANQGSEA. Trimming cost V 3 bases and J 7 bases, with 12 bases left between them. CDR3 sequence (DNA): TGCAGCGTTGAGGGCAGGGAACTTGGCTACACCTTC. Amino acids: CSVEGRELGYTF.

This clonotype was counted at least ten times. The chain carries TRBV6-1 and TRBJ2-2; 8 bases agree with TRBD1. CDR3 size: 16 residues. The germline CDR1 and CDR2 sequences are MNHNS and SASEGT. V gave up 6 bases and J gave up 3 bases; unmatched junction bases: 9. The CDR3 DNA reads as TGTGCCAGCAGAAGGACAGGGAGATTGTACACCGGGGAGCTGTTTTTT. Its translation: CASRRTGRLYTGELFF.

This clonotype occurred a few times. This CDR3 is CASSPTGLDRGSYNSPLHF. As DNA, the CDR3 is TGTGCCAGCAGTCCAACGGGACTCGACAGGGGGTCCTATAATTCACCCCTCCACTTT. The rearrangement joins TRBV6-1 to TRBJ1-6, with TRBD1 identical over 9 bases. Unmatched junction bases numbered 12, after V lost 5 bases and J lost 1 base. This CDR3 is built from 19 residues. Germline V lookup: CDR1 MNHNS, CDR2 SASEGT.

This clonotype was recorded a few times. The chain links TRBV6-5 to TRBJ2-7, with D tentatively TRBD2 (5 bases). The V end was cut by 7 bases, the J end by 1 base, with 11 bases between. Per the germline V gene, CDR1 is MNHEY and CDR2 is SVGAGI. The CDR3 contains 13 residues. CDR3 sequence: CASTGESSYEQYF. The CDR3, as DNA: TGTGCCAGCACCGGGGAGTCTTCCTACGAGCAGTACTTC.

This clonotype came up once. The J gene is TRBJ2-4, the V gene TRBV20-1; 14 positions agree with TRBD2. Germline V gene lookup returns CDR1 DFQATT and CDR2 SNEGSKA (reference sequence). The CDR3 covers 13 residues. The J segment lost 8 bases and the V segment lost 5 bases, leaving 2 bases of the junction unmatched. The CDR3 region is CSAGTSGSDIQYF. As DNA, the CDR3 is TGCAGTGCTGGGACTAGCGGGAGTGACATTCAGTACTTC.

This clonotype was seen ten or more times. V usage is TRBV7-8 and J usage is TRBJ2-3; D ambiguous. V dropped 4 bases and J dropped 8 bases, with 16 bases sitting between them. CDR1 and CDR2 (germline): SGHVS, FQNEAQ. This CDR3 has 14 amino acids. The CDR3 sequence is CASSSRPPSRTQYF. CDR3 bases: TGTGCCAGCAGCTCCCGGCCCCCTTCCCGTACGCAGTATTTT.

The V call is TRBV4-2, the J call TRBJ1-2, with D tentatively TRBD1 (6 bases). The CDR3 sequence is 15 residues long. Trimming stripped 4 bases from V and 6 bases from J, with 18 bases between. Germline V CDR1 and CDR2: LGHNA, YNFKEQ. CDR3 in amino acids: CASSPHQSGDDGYTF. In nucleotides, the CDR3 is TGTGCCAGCAGCCCCCATCAATCAGGGGATGATGGCTACACCTTC.

This clonotype was seen repeatedly, ten times or more. This chain uses TRBV7-9 with TRBJ2-5; 7 bases line up with TRBD1. Germline CDR1 and CDR2: SEHNR and FQNEAQ (reference sequence). This CDR3 contains 16 residues. The ends lost 5 bases at V and 2 bases at J; junction bases unmatched: 11. Written as DNA, the CDR3 is TGTGCCAGCAGCCCGCTGGGACAGCCATTTCAAGAGACCCAGTACTTC. Amino acids: CASSPLGQPFQETQYF.

The genes are TRBV5-6 and TRBJ1-6; 8 bases match TRBD1. CDR1 is SGHDT and CDR2 is YYEEEE in the germline V gene. There are 14 residues in the CDR3. V shed 2 bases, J shed 9 bases, and the junction held 4 bases outside the gene matches. The chain's CDR3 is CASSFGTGSSPLHF. For the CDR3, the DNA is TGTGCCAGCAGCTTTGGGACAGGATCTTCACCCCTCCACTTT.

In its sample, this clonotype was seen many times. The rearrangement links TRBV6-5 to TRBJ1-1; 7 bases fit TRBD1. Losses at the gene ends were 5 bases for V and 3 bases for J; bases not matched to a gene: 6. CDR3 length: 14 residues. Germline CDR1 MNHEY, CDR2 SVGAGI. The CDR3 DNA is TGTGCCAGCAGTCCAGGGGGTTGGGACACTGAAGCTTTCTTT. Translating gives CASSPGGWDTEAFF.

The chain recombines TRBV6-6 with TRBJ2-1; D unclear. Germline-derived CDR1 and CDR2 are MNHNY and SVGAGI (reference sequence). The CDR3 sequence is 12 residues long. Trimming removed 6 bases at V and 6 bases at J, with 9 bases between. The chain's CDR3 is CASSIVGNEQFF. The CDR3 DNA is TGTGCCAGCAGCATTGTGGGCAATGAGCAGTTCTTC.

In its sample, this clonotype was seen many times. The chain uses TRBV19 and TRBJ2-5; D uncertain. This CDR3 has 13 residues. Per germline, CDR1 LNHDA and CDR2 SQIVND (reference sequence). V was trimmed by 3 bases and J by 5 bases, leaving 10 bases between them. The CDR3 nucleotides are TGTGCCAGTAGTATTTGGGGTGAGGAGACCCAGTACTTC. This sequence encodes CASSIWGEETQYF.

The table lists this clonotype with many counts. The V gene is TRBV28, the J gene TRBJ2-5, with 10 bases that match TRBD1. V lost 8 bases, J lost 4 bases, and 7 bases stayed unmatched. Germline-derived CDR1 and CDR2 are MDHEN and SYDVKM. The CDR3 loop spans 14 amino acids. The CDR3 DNA sequence: TGTGCCAGCGGGAAGACAGGGGGCGTAGAGACCCAGTACTTC. Translating it yields CASGKTGGVETQYF.

The J gene is TRBJ1-4, the V gene TRBV12-5, with D maybe TRBD1 (5 bases). This CDR3 has 15 residues. Germline loops: CDR1 LGHNT, CDR2 FRNRAP. Between the trimmed V and J ends, which lost 7 bases and 6 bases, there was a span of 18 bases. CDR3: CASALPGREYEKLFF. CDR3 nucleotides: TGTGCTAGTGCCCTCCCGGGCAGGGAATATGAAAAACTGTTTTTT.

This clonotype was detected ten times or more. This rearrangement joins TRBV27 to TRBJ2-1; 7 positions agree with TRBD2. V gave up 4 bases and J gave up 7 bases; unmatched junction bases: 10. CDR1 and CDR2 from the germline V gene are MNHEY and SMNVEV (reference sequence). CDR3 length: 15 residues. CDR3 DNA sequence: TGTGCCAGCAGTTCGTTTACCGGGGAGGGGAATGAGCAGTTCTTC. Translated, it gives CASSSFTGEGNEQFF.

There are many counts of this clonotype. The chain combines TRBV19 with TRBJ1-5, with D possibly TRBD1 on 6 matching bases. Deletions cut 0 bases from V and 0 bases from J, with 15 bases between. From germline, CDR1 is LNHDA and CDR2 SQIVND (reference sequence). The CDR3 totals 18 residues. The CDR3 sequence: CASSIDPFGQYSNQPQHF. In DNA, the CDR3 is TGTGCCAGTAGTATAGATCCTTTCGGACAGTATAGCAATCAGCCCCAGCATTTT. Drawing the rest from reference TRBV19 and TRBJ1-5, the complete variable domain is DGGITQSPKYLFRKEGQNVTLSCEQNLNHDAMYWYRQDPGQGLRLIYYSQIVNDFQKGDIAEGYSVSREKKESFPLTVTSAQKNPTAFYLCASSIDPFGQYSNQPQHFGDGTRLSIL.

The rearrangement joins TRBV3-1 to TRBJ2-7; 9 nucleotides agree with TRBD2. V trimming: 1 base; J trimming: 6 bases; junction bases outside the gene matches: 4. This CDR3 spans 14 amino acids. Per germline, CDR1 LGHDT and CDR2 YNNKEL (reference sequence). The CDR3 sequence: CASSQAAGGLEQYF. DNA for the CDR3: TGTGCCAGCAGCCAAGCAGCGGGAGGTCTCGAGCAGTACTTC.

There are many counts of this clonotype. The chain carries TRBV5-5 and TRBJ2-2; D is unclear. This CDR3 region has 14 residues. Germline assignment: CDR1 SGHKS and CDR2 YYEKEE (reference sequence). The V end lost 3 bases, the J end lost 4 bases, and 10 bases lay between the germline ends. CDR3 sequence reads: CASSSTSGTGELFF. The DNA of the CDR3 is TGTGCCAGCAGCTCGACCAGTGGCACCGGGGAGCTGTTTTTT. The whole variable domain, filled in from reference TRBV5-5 and TRBJ2-2, reads DAGVTQSPTHLIKTRGQQVTLRCSPISGHKSVSWYQQVLGQGPQFIFQYYEKEERGRGNFPDRFSARQFPNYSSELNVNALLLGDSALYLCASSSTSGTGELFFGEGSRLTVL.

Of note for this clonotype: Germline is not matched at one junction end, which may reflect a read error. The chain employs TRBV5-3 and TRBJ1-6, with 11 bases matching TRBD1. Being an ORF, TRBV5-3 has a function that is uncertain. The CDR3 consists of 15 residues. CDR3 DNA sequence: TGTGCCAGCAGCTTTGGGACAGGGGGTAATTCACCCCTCCACTTT. Translation: CASSFGTGGNSPLHF.

This clonotype occurred many times. The CDR3 loop is CSANLLGAYGYTF. CDR3 nucleotide sequence: TGCAGTGCTAACTTGCTCGGGGCCTATGGCTACACCTTC. The V gene is TRBV20-1, the J gene TRBJ1-2, with D tentatively TRBD1 (5 bases). Germline CDR1 DFQATT, CDR2 SNEGSKA (reference sequence). Trimming left V 4 bases short and J 4 bases short, with 13 bases between. This CDR3 has 13 residues.

This clonotype was observed many times. The CDR3: CASSRGQGISNQPQHF. For the CDR3, the DNA is TGTGCCAGCAGCCGTGGACAGGGTATTAGCAATCAGCCCCAGCATTTT. This rearrangement joins TRBV12-3 or TRBV12-4 to TRBJ1-5; the match to TRBD1 covers 8 bases. The J segment lost 0 bases and the V segment lost 6 bases, leaving 7 bases of the junction unmatched. The CDR3 runs to 16 residues.